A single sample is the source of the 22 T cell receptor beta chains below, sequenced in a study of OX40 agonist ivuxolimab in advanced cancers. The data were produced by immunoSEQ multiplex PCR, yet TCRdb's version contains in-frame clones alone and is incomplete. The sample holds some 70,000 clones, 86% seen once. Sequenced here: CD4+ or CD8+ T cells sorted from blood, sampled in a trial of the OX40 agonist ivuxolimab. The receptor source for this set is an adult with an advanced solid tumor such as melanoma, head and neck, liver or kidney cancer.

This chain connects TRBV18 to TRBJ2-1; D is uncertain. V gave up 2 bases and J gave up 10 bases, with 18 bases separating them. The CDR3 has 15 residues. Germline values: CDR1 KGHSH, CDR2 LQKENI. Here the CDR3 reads CASSPEAFMRNEQFF. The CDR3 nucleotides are TGTGCCAGCTCACCAGAGGCTTTTATGAGAAACGAGCAGTTCTTC. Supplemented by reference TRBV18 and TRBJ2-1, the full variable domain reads NAGVMQNPRHLVRRRGQEARLRCSPMKGHSHVYWYRQLPEEGLKFMVYLQKENIIDESGMPKERFSAEFPKEGPSILRIQQVVRGDSAAYFCASSPEAFMRNEQFFGPGTRLTVL.

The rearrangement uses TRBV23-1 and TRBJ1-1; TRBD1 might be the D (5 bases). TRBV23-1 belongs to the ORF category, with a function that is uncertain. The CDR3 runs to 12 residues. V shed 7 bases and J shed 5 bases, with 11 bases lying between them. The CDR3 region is CASMVRGTEAFF. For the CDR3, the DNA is TGCGCCAGCATGGTGAGGGGTACTGAAGCTTTCTTT.

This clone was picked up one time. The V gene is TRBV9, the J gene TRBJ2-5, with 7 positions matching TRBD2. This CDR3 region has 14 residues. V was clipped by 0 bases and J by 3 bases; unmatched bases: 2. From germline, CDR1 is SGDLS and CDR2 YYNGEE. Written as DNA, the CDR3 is TGTGCCAGCAGCGTAGCGGGGGGAAAAGAGACCCAGTACTTC. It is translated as CASSVAGGKETQYF.

CDR3 loop: CASSLAGGDGYTF. DNA for the CDR3: TGTGCCAGCAGCTTGGCCGGGGGTGATGGCTACACCTTC. V and J are TRBV5-6 and TRBJ1-2, with TRBD1 as a possible D gene (5 bases). Germline V gives CDR1 SGHDT, CDR2 YYEEEE. The CDR3 is made up of 13 amino acids. V lost 0 bases to trimming and J lost 6 bases, with 9 bases between them.

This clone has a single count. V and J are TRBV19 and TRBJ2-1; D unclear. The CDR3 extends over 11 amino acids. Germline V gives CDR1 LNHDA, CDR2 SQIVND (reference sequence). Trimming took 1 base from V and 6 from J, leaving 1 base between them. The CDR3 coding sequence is TGTGCCAGTAGTATAGTCAATGAGCAGTTCTTC. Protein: CASSIVNEQFF.

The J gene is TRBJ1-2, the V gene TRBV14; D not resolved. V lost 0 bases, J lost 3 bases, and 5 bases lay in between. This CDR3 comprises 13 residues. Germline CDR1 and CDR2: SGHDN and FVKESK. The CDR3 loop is CASSQELYYGYTF. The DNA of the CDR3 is TGTGCCAGCAGCCAAGAACTCTACTATGGCTACACCTTC.

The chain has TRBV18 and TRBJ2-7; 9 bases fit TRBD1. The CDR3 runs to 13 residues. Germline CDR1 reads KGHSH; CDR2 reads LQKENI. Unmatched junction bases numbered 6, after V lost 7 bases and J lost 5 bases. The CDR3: CASCRDRVDEQYF. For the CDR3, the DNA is TGTGCCAGCTGCCGGGACAGGGTGGACGAGCAGTACTTC. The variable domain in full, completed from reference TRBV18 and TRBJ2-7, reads NAGVMQNPRHLVRRRGQEARLRCSPMKGHSHVYWYRQLPEEGLKFMVYLQKENIIDESGMPKERFSAEFPKEGPSILRIQQVVRGDSAAYFCASCRDRVDEQYFGPGTRLTVT.

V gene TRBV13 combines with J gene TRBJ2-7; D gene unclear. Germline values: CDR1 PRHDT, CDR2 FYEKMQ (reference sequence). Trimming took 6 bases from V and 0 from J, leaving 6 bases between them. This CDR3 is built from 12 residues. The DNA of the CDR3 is TGTGCCAGCAGATATAGCTCCTACGAGCAGTACTTC. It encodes CASRYSSYEQYF.

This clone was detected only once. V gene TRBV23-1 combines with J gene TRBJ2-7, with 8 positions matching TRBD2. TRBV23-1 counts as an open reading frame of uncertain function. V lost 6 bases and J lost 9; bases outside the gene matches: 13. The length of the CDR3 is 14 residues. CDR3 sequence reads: CASSPGLGTIGQYF. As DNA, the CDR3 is TGCGCCAGCAGCCCGGGACTAGGAACAATCGGGCAGTACTTC.

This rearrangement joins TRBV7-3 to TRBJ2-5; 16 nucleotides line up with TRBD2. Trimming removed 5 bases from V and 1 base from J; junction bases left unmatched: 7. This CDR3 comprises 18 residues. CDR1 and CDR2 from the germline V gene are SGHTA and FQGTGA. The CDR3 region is CASSLGTSGRASQETQYF. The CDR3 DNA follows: TGTGCCAGCAGCCTCGGGACTAGCGGGAGGGCCTCCCAAGAGACCCAGTACTTC.

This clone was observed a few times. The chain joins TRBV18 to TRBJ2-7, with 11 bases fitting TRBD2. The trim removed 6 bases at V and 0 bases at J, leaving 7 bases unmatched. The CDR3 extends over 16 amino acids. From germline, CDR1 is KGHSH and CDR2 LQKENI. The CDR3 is CASSQISGRASYEQYF. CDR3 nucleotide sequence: TGTGCCAGCTCGCAGATTAGCGGGAGGGCCTCCTACGAGCAGTACTTC.

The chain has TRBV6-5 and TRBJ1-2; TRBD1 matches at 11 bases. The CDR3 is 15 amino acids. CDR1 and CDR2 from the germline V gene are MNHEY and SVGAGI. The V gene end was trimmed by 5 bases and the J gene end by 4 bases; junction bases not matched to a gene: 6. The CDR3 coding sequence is TGTGCCAGCAGTAACCGGGACAGGGGGGCCTATGGCTACACCTTC. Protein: CASSNRDRGAYGYTF.

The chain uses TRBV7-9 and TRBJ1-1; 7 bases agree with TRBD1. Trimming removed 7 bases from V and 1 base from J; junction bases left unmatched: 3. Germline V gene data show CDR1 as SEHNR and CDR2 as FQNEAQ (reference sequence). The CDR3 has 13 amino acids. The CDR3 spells CASNTGANTEAFF. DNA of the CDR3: TGTGCCAGCAACACAGGGGCGAACACTGAAGCTTTCTTT.

In DNA form, the CDR3 reads TGTGCCAGCTCACCGGTCGCGCAAGAGACCCAGTACTTC. Translating gives CASSPVAQETQYF. V is TRBV18 and J is TRBJ2-5, with no clear D. Trimming removed 3 bases at V and 2 bases at J, with 7 bases between. The length of the CDR3 is 13 residues. Germline CDR1 reads KGHSH; CDR2 reads LQKENI.

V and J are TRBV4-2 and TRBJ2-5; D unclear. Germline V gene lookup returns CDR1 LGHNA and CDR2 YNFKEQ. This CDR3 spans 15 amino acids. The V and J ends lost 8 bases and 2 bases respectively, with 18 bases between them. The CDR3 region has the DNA TGTGCCAGCCGGAAAGGTAGCCCCTCTCAAGAGACCCAGTACTTC. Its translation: CASRKGSPSQETQYF.

This CDR3 is CASSLDTSSGGKYNEQFF. CDR3 DNA: TGTGCCAGCAGCTTAGACACCTCTAGCGGGGGAAAATACAATGAGCAGTTCTTC. This chain uses TRBV11-2 with TRBJ2-1, with 10 bases aligning to TRBD2. This CDR3 is 18 amino acids long. V was pared by 0 bases and J by 4 bases, with 9 bases of the junction left unmatched. Germline CDR1 and CDR2: SGHAT and FQNNGV.

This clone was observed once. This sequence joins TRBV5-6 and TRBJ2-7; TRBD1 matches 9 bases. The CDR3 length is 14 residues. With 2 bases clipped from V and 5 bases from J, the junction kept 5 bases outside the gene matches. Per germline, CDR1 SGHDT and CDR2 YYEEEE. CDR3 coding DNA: TGTGCCAGCAGCTTACAGGGGGCGATAAACGAGCAGTACTTC. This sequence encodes CASSLQGAINEQYF.

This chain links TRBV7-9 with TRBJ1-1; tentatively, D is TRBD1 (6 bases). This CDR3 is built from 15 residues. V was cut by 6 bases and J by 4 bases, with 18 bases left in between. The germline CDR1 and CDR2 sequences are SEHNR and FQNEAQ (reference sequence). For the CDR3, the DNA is TGTGCCAGCAGGTCGTCGGGGGCGGGTGTCACTGAAGCTTTCTTT. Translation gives CASRSSGAGVTEAFF. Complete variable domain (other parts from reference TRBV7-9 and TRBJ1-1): DTGVSQNPRHKITKRGQNVTFRCDPISEHNRLYWYRQTLGQGPEFLTYFQNEAQLEKSRLLSDRFSAERPKGSFSTLEIQRTEQGDSAMYLCASRSSGAGVTEAFFGQGTRLTVV.

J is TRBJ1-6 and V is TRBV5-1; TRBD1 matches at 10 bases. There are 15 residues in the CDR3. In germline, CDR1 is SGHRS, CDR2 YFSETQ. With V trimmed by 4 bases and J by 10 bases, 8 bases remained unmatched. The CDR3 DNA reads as TGCGCCAGCAGCGGGGGGACAGGGGCAGAGTCACCCCTCCACTTT. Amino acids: CASSGGTGAESPLHF. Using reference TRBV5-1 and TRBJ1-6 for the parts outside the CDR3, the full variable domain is KAGVTQTPRYLIKTRGQQVTLSCSPISGHRSVSWYQQTPGQGLQFLFEYFSETQRNKGNFPGRFSGRQFSNSRSEMNVSTLELGDSALYLCASSGGTGAESPLHFGNGTRLTVT.

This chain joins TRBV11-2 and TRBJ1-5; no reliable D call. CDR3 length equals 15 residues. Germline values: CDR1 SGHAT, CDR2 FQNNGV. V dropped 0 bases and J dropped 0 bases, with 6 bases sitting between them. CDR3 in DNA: TGTGCCAGCAGCTTAGAACAAAATAGCAATCAGCCCCAGCATTTT. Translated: CASSLEQNSNQPQHF.

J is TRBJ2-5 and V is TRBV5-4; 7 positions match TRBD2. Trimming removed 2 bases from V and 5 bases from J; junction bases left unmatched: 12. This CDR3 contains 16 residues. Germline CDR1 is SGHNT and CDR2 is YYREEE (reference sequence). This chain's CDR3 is CASSLSPRSGTETQYF. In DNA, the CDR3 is TGTGCCAGCAGCTTATCCCCTCGGAGCGGGACGGAGACCCAGTACTTC. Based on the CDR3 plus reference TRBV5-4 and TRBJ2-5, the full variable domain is ETGVTQSPTHLIKTRGQQVTLRCSSQSGHNTVSWYQQALGQGPQFIFQYYREEENGRGNFPPRFSGLQFPNYSSELNVNALELDDSALYLCASSLSPRSGTETQYFGPGTRLLVL.

CDR3 coding DNA: TGTGCCAGCAGCTTAAAGCTTAGCTCCTACAATGAGCAGTTCTTC. Translating it yields CASSLKLSSYNEQFF. The V gene is TRBV5-4, the J gene TRBJ2-1; D is unresolved. V was clipped by 2 bases and J by 0 bases, with 9 bases between them. There are 15 residues in the CDR3. The germline gives CDR1 SGHNT, CDR2 YYREEE (reference sequence).